Listed below are T cell receptor beta chains from one sample, sequenced in a study of T cell responses to AZD1222 COVID-19 vaccine. Assay: immunoSEQ multiplex PCR; the TCRdb copy retains only in-frame clones and omits some. The sample lists about 90,000 clones, 90% to 95% occurring once. The material sequenced was peripheral blood, taken on day 0 of MenACWY control vaccination. All receptors come from an adult in good health. The CDR3 runs from the conserved cysteine through the conserved F or W. D genes are given only for firm matches. Clone size is shown for a subset of rows, as once, few, many or a class of expanded clone.

TRBD1,TRBJ2-1,TRBV6-6,-,15,CASSRTGTGVNEQFF,TGTGCCAGCAGCCGGACCGGGACAGGGGTCAATGAGCAGTTCTTC
-,TRBJ1-2,TRBV3-1/TRBV3-2,once,13,CASSQVAGYGYTF,TGTGCCAGCAGCCAAGTCGCGGGCTATGGCTACACCTTC
-,TRBJ2-3,TRBV3-1/TRBV3-2,once,14,CASSPHGGTDTQYF,TGTGCCAGCAGCCCCCATGGGGGCACAGATACGCAGTATTTT
-,TRBJ2-2,TRBV11-3,-,13,CASSLEVSGELFF,TGTGCCAGCAGCTTGGAGGTGTCGGGGGAGCTGTTTTTT
-,TRBJ1-1,TRBV20-1,-,13,CSASRGGTTEAFF,TGCAGTGCGAGTAGGGGGGGGACGACTGAAGCTTTCTTT
TRBD1,TRBJ1-2,TRBV28,-,14,CASSSTGQQYGYTF,TGTGCCAGCAGTTCAACGGGACAGCAATATGGCTACACCTTC
-,TRBJ2-2,TRBV10-1,-,12,CATGPNTGELFF,TGCGCCACGGGACCAAACACCGGGGAGCTGTTTTTT
-,TRBJ2-6,TRBV19,once,14,CASSLGAGANVLTF,TGTGCCAGTAGTTTAGGCGCTGGGGCCAACGTCCTGACTTTC
TRBD1,TRBJ2-1,TRBV28,-,18,CASSFPGQGAGSYNEQFF,TGTGCCAGCAGTTTTCCGGGACAGGGGGCTGGGTCCTACAATGAGCAGTTCTTC
-,TRBJ1-1,TRBV6-5,-,14,CASSYAGLNTEAFF,TGTGCCAGCAGTTACGCAGGACTGAACACTGAAGCTTTCTTT
TRBD1,TRBJ2-7,TRBV27,-,14,CASSFGQGAGEQYF,TGTGCCAGCAGTTTCGGACAGGGGGCGGGCGAGCAGTACTTC
TRBD2,TRBJ2-1,TRBV6-2/TRBV6-3,-,15,CASSYSAGRYNEQFF,TGTGCCAGCAGTTACTCGGCCGGGAGGTACAATGAGCAGTTCTTC
TRBD1,TRBJ1-2,TRBV19,-,15,CASSIPGGSDYGYTF,TGTGCCAGTAGTATTCCAGGGGGAAGTGACTATGGCTACACCTTC
TRBD1,TRBJ1-4,TRBV19,-,14,CASSKGQGGEKLFF,TGTGCCAGTAGTAAAGGACAGGGGGGAGAAAAACTGTTTTTT
-,TRBJ1-2,TRBV28,-,13,CASSLPGDYGYTF,TGTGCCAGCAGTTTACCAGGGGACTATGGCTACACCTTC
-,TRBJ1-1,TRBV28,-,11,CASSLVGRAFF,TGTGCCAGCAGTTTAGTGGGGAGAGCTTTCTTT
TRBD2,TRBJ2-1,TRBV9,-,16,CASSPGTSGSSWEQFF,TGTGCCAGCAGCCCCGGAACTAGCGGGAGTTCGTGGGAGCAGTTCTTC
TRBD2,TRBJ2-7,TRBV7-6,-,15,CASSIIAGGLGEQYF,TGTGCCAGCAGCATTATAGCGGGAGGTCTGGGGGAGCAGTACTTC
-,TRBJ1-5,TRBV5-1,-,13,CASSLAGGQPQHF,TGCGCCAGCAGCTTGGCCGGGGGTCAGCCCCAGCATTTT
-,TRBJ1-4,TRBV19,once,17,CASSIARRPTVNEKLFF,TGTGCCAGTAGTATAGCCCGTCGTCCCACTGTTAATGAAAAACTGTTTTTT
TRBD1,TRBJ1-4,TRBV5-1,-,15,CASSLRGTGIEKLFF,TGCGCCAGCAGCTTAAGGGGGACAGGAATTGAAAAACTGTTTTTT
-,TRBJ2-2,TRBV9,-,19,CASSVVPGGDTLRTGELFF,TGTGCCAGCAGCGTAGTCCCTGGGGGGGACACCCTACGGACCGGGGAGCTGTTTTTT